Shown below are 21 T cell receptor beta chains from a single sample sequenced in a study of patients with pleural tuberculosis. TCRdb redid the calling of the reads with MiXCR, one entry per CDR3 protein. This table has about 50,000 distinct CDR3 sequences, about 7.9% appearing once. These receptors came from a human donor with pleural tuberculosis.

J is TRBJ2-4 and V is TRBV29-1; weak D call: TRBD2 (6 bases). Trimming removed 1 base from V and 0 bases from J, with 10 bases in between. The germline V gene encodes CDR1 SQVTM and CDR2 ANQGSEA. The CDR3 length is 15 residues. The CDR3 reads CSVEGQGLAKNIQYF. DNA for the CDR3: TGCAGCGTTGAAGGTCAGGGACTAGCCAAAAACATTCAGTACTTC.

The sample holds many counts of this clonotype. The V call is TRBV12-3 or TRBV12-4, the J call TRBJ2-7; 10 positions agree with TRBD1. Trimming at V came to 6 bases and at J to 5 bases, leaving 4 bases not matched to a gene. CDR3 length equals 13 residues. CDR3 nucleotides: TGTGCCAGCAGGTCCGGGACAGGGGACGAGCAGTACTTC. Encoded protein: CASRSGTGDEQYF.

This clonotype was observed many times. DNA of the CDR3: TGTGCCAGTAGTCAGGGAGATCAGCCCCAGCATTTT. Protein sequence: CASSQGDQPQHF. The genes are TRBV19 and TRBJ1-5, with D maybe TRBD1 (5 bases). CDR3 length equals 12 residues. Germline lookup yields CDR1 LNHDA and CDR2 SQIVND (reference sequence). V dropped 5 bases and J dropped 5 bases, with 7 bases sitting between them. The full variable domain, its missing parts supplied by reference TRBV19 and TRBJ1-5, is DGGITQSPKYLFRKEGQNVTLSCEQNLNHDAMYWYRQDPGQGLRLIYYSQIVNDFQKGDIAEGYSVSREKKESFPLTVTSAQKNPTAFYLCASSQGDQPQHFGDGTRLSIL.

The table lists this clonotype with many counts. This chain joins TRBV18 and TRBJ2-3; D gene ambiguous. The CDR3 totals 13 residues. In germline, CDR1 is KGHSH, CDR2 LQKENI. Deletions cut 3 bases from V and 6 bases from J, with 10 bases between. In DNA, the CDR3 is TGTGCCAGCTCACCCCTATTCGGGGATACGCAGTATTTT. Protein product: CASSPLFGDTQYF.

This clonotype was counted at least ten times. This rearrangement joins TRBV27 to TRBJ1-2; TRBD1 aligns across 7 bases. V dropped 4 bases and J dropped 4; count of bases not matched to a gene: 9. CDR1 and CDR2 from the germline V gene are MNHEY and SMNVEV (reference sequence). CDR3 length: 15 residues. DNA of the CDR3: TGTGCCAGCAGTTCCGAGAGGGGGCACCCCTATGGCTACACCTTC. Translating it yields CASSSERGHPYGYTF.

This clonotype was seen at least ten times. The chain joins TRBV2 to TRBJ1-6, with no clear D. CDR3 length: 12 amino acids. The V and J ends lost 2 bases and 9 bases respectively, with 5 bases between them. The germline CDR1 and CDR2 sequences are SNHLY and FYNNEI. CDR3 loop: CASSEHTSPLHF. The CDR3 DNA reads TGTGCCAGCAGTGAACACACTTCACCCCTCCACTTT.

At least ten counts were recorded for this clonotype. This sequence joins TRBV20-1 and TRBJ1-5; D is uncertain. Germline V gene sequence: CDR1 DFQATT, CDR2 SNEGSKA (reference sequence). The CDR3 has 14 residues. The V gene lost 5 bases and the J gene lost 1 base, with 12 bases spanning the gap. CDR3 amino acids: CSALYAGSNQPQHF. The CDR3 bases are TGCAGTGCTCTCTACGCGGGGAGCAATCAGCCCCAGCATTTT.

In its sample, this clonotype was seen many times. The chain recombines TRBV19 with TRBJ2-1, with unresolved D. Germline loops: CDR1 LNHDA, CDR2 SQIVND (reference sequence). CDR3 length: 15 amino acids. V was pared by 5 bases and J by 1 base, with 12 bases between. The CDR3 DNA follows: TGTGCCAGTAGTCCGCAGGAAGCTTCCTACAATGAGCAGTTCTTC. Amino acid sequence: CASSPQEASYNEQFF.

This clonotype has ten or more counts. V usage is TRBV3-1 and J usage is TRBJ2-3; D unresolved. This CDR3 comprises 14 residues. From germline, CDR1 is LGHDT and CDR2 YNNKEL (reference sequence). With 1 base removed from V and 2 bases from J, the gap between germline ends came to 7 bases. The CDR3 here is CASSQGIVTDTQYF. DNA of the CDR3: TGTGCCAGCAGCCAAGGTATAGTCACAGATACGCAGTATTTT.

This clonotype was counted between two and nine times. This may stem from a read error, because a much larger clone lies one nucleotide away. The chain couples TRBV20-1 to TRBJ2-3, with D perhaps matching TRBD2 (5 bases). Germline V CDR1 and CDR2: DFQATT, SNEGSKA (reference sequence). Between the trimmed V and J ends, which lost 3 bases and 4 bases, there was a span of 20 bases. CDR3 length: 16 amino acids. The CDR3 bases are TGCAGTGCTAGGCCCGGCGGAGGACGGACCGCAGATACGCAGTATTTT. This codes for CSARPGGGRTADTQYF.

A few counts support this clonotype. A read error may explain this, as a much larger clone is one base away. The chain couples TRBV20-1 to TRBJ1-2; 7 nucleotides align to TRBD1. The CDR3 length is 12 residues. The V gene's germline CDR1 is DFQATT and CDR2 SNEGSKA (reference sequence). CDR3 DNA sequence: TGCAGTGCCGACAGGGAGAACTATGGCTACGCCTTC. This sequence encodes CSADRENYGYAF.

This clonotype was seen many times. The rearrangement links TRBV20-1 to TRBJ1-3; 7 bases align to TRBD1. The trim removed 5 bases at V and 3 bases at J, leaving 10 bases unmatched. CDR3 length equals 15 residues. Germline V lookup: CDR1 DFQATT, CDR2 SNEGSKA (reference sequence). CDR3 in DNA: TGCAGTGCTTACAACAGGGGCTCGGATGGAAACACCATATATTTT. It specifies CSAYNRGSDGNTIYF.

This clonotype has ten or more counts. Being one base from a much bigger clone, this may be a read error. The CDR3 nucleotides read TGTGCCAGTAGTATAGCGGGATGCCCAGATACGCAGTATTTT. Amino acid sequence: CASSIAGCPDTQYF. The chain joins TRBV19 to TRBJ2-3, with a tentative D call TRBD2 (5 bases). There are 14 residues in the CDR3. The germline V and J ends were trimmed by 1 base and 4 bases, with 9 bases remaining between them. Germline CDR1 LNHDA, CDR2 SQIVND (reference sequence).

The rearrangement links TRBV7-1 to TRBJ2-3; 12 bases fit TRBD2. TRBV7-1 is marked as an open reading frame, function uncertain. The V gene end was trimmed by 1 base and the J gene end by 5 bases; junction bases not matched to a gene: 1. This CDR3 is built from 15 residues. In DNA, the CDR3 is TGTGCCAGCAGCTCAGGACTAGCGGGAGAAGATACGCAGTATTTT. It specifies CASSSGLAGEDTQYF.

This clonotype was observed many times. The rearrangement joins TRBV20-1 to TRBJ2-7; 9 positions agree with TRBD2. V was clipped by 2 bases and J by 5 bases; unmatched bases: 10. There are 15 residues in the CDR3. Germline-derived CDR1 and CDR2 are DFQATT and SNEGSKA (reference sequence). CDR3 amino acids: CSARSFSSGVHEQYF. As DNA, the CDR3 is TGCAGTGCTAGAAGTTTCTCTAGCGGGGTCCACGAGCAGTACTTC.

This clonotype was seen at least ten times. The V call is TRBV20-1, the J call TRBJ2-1; D remains ambiguous. Trimming took 6 bases from V and 5 from J, leaving 8 bases between them. Germline CDR1 DFQATT, CDR2 SNEGSKA (reference sequence). This CDR3 has 11 amino acids. The CDR3 DNA sequence: TGCAGTGCGTACTGGGACAATGAGCAGTTCTTC. Translation gives CSAYWDNEQFF.

As concerns this clonotype: Germline and junction disagree at one end, which may indicate a read error. This chain links TRBV29-1 with TRBJ2-5; no reliable D call. CDR3 length equals 12 residues. In germline, CDR1 is SQVTM, CDR2 ANQGSEA. This chain's CDR3 is CSVVSEQETQHF. The CDR3 DNA reads as TGCAGCGTTGTCTCTGAACAAGAGACCCAGCACTTC.

This clonotype was seen repeatedly, ten times or more. J is TRBJ2-5 and V is TRBV4-1; D gene unclear. The CDR3 runs to 15 residues. The V end was cut by 5 bases, the J end by 8 bases, with 21 bases between. Germline V CDR1 and CDR2: MGHRA, YSYEKL. DNA of the CDR3: TGCGCCAGCAGCTCAAGACATGGAAGAAGAGATACCCAGTACTTC. This gives the protein CASSSRHGRRDTQYF.

This clonotype was seen many times. V usage is TRBV27 and J usage is TRBJ2-5, with D tentatively TRBD1 or TRBD2 (6 bases each). The CDR3 totals 15 residues. Per the germline V gene, CDR1 is MNHEY and CDR2 is SMNVEV (reference sequence). Trimming cost V 7 bases and J 0 bases, with 15 bases left between them. CDR3: CASTLRGDYQETQYF. Written as DNA, the CDR3 is TGTGCCAGCACCCTAAGGGGGGACTACCAAGAGACCCAGTACTTC.

This clonotype was seen many times. The rearrangement joins TRBV24-1 to TRBJ2-7; D ambiguous. The germline V gene has CDR1 KGHDR and CDR2 SFDVKD. Trimming shortened V by 8 bases and J by 0 bases, and 13 bases separated the two germline ends. The CDR3 consists of 14 residues. For the CDR3, the DNA is TGTGCCACCAATGGCAAGAGGAGCTCCTACGAGCAGTACTTC. As protein: CATNGKRSSYEQYF.

This clonotype was observed at least ten times. The chain recombines TRBV6-1 with TRBJ1-2; 8 bases map to TRBD1. Germline CDR1 reads MNHNS; CDR2 reads SASEGT. This CDR3 comprises 13 residues. Losses at the gene ends were 7 bases for V and 8 bases for J; bases not matched to a gene: 9. In DNA, the CDR3 is TGTGCCAGCAAAGGACAGGGTATACGGGGCTACACCTTC. It codes for CASKGQGIRGYTF.